A selection of T cell receptor beta chains follows, all from one sample in a study of blood T cell repertoires in COVID-19. The repertoire was sequenced with immunoSEQ multiplex PCR; TCRdb's copy has only in-frame clones and lacks some. The sample contains about 200,000 clones, about 80% of which appear only once. What was sequenced was PBMCs or T cells enriched from blood (not recorded which). All receptors derive from a woman aged 55-70 years with acute COVID-19. Both conserved end residues are part of each CDR3. The order of the fields is D gene, J gene, V gene, clone size, CDR3 protein, CDR3 DNA. The D gene is left open where the match is weak. Rows may omit the clone size; those that give it use once, few, many or a size class.

D gene: TRBD1
J gene: TRBJ1-2
V gene: TRBV28
clone size: NA
CDR3 protein: CASSLQGAPYGYTF
CDR3 DNA: TGTGCCAGCAGTTTGCAGGGGGCTCCGTATGGCTACACCTTC

D gene: NA
J gene: TRBJ1-5
V gene: TRBV11-3
clone size: NA
CDR3 protein: CASSPDTYYSNQPQHF
CDR3 DNA: TGTGCCAGCAGCCCCGACACTTATTATAGCAATCAGCCCCAGCATTTT

D gene: NA
J gene: TRBJ2-7
V gene: TRBV6-5
clone size: NA
CDR3 protein: CATRSAYEQYF
CDR3 DNA: TGTGCCACCAGGTCCGCCTACGAGCAGTACTTC

D gene: NA
J gene: TRBJ1-2
V gene: TRBV6-5
clone size: NA
CDR3 protein: CASSYVRGYGYTF
CDR3 DNA: TGTGCCAGCAGTTATGTCAGGGGATATGGCTACACCTTC

D gene: TRBD1
J gene: TRBJ2-2
V gene: TRBV4-1
clone size: NA
CDR3 protein: CASSLGQGGNTGELFF
CDR3 DNA: TGCGCCAGCAGCCTCGGACAGGGGGGAAACACCGGGGAGCTGTTTTTT

D gene: NA
J gene: TRBJ2-1
V gene: TRBV19
clone size: NA
CDR3 protein: CASTLDSYNEQFF
CDR3 DNA: TGTGCCAGTACATTAGACTCCTACAATGAGCAGTTCTTC

D gene: TRBD1
J gene: TRBJ2-1
V gene: TRBV5-6
clone size: NA
CDR3 protein: CASSLWTGPSSYNEQFF
CDR3 DNA: TGTGCCAGCAGCTTATGGACAGGGCCTAGCTCCTACAATGAGCAGTTCTTC

D gene: TRBD2
J gene: TRBJ2-1
V gene: TRBV3-1/TRBV3-2
clone size: NA
CDR3 protein: CASSLSPGGSYNEQFF
CDR3 DNA: TGTGCCAGCAGCCTGTCCCCGGGAGGGTCCTACAATGAGCAGTTCTTC

D gene: NA
J gene: TRBJ1-1
V gene: TRBV5-4
clone size: NA
CDR3 protein: CASSLGWGGMNTEAFF
CDR3 DNA: TGTGCCAGCAGCTTGGGTTGGGGGGGCATGAACACTGAAGCTTTCTTT

D gene: NA
J gene: TRBJ2-3
V gene: TRBV14
clone size: few
CDR3 protein: CASSQDRGRGKDTQYF
CDR3 DNA: TGTGCCAGCAGCCAAGACAGGGGAAGGGGGAAAGATACGCAGTATTTT

D gene: TRBD2
J gene: TRBJ2-7
V gene: TRBV7-2
clone size: NA
CDR3 protein: CASSRRGAGLTYEQYF
CDR3 DNA: TGTGCCAGCAGCCGGCGGGGGGCCGGACTTACCTACGAGCAGTACTTC

D gene: TRBD2
J gene: TRBJ2-2
V gene: TRBV11-3
clone size: NA
CDR3 protein: CASSLGVASGGPGELFF
CDR3 DNA: TGTGCCAGCAGCTTAGGTGTCGCTAGCGGGGGCCCCGGGGAGCTGTTTTTT

D gene: NA
J gene: TRBJ1-1
V gene: TRBV14
clone size: once
CDR3 protein: CASSHGQLIMNTEAFF
CDR3 DNA: TGTGCCAGCAGCCATGGGCAGTTAATCATGAACACTGAAGCTTTCTTT

D gene: NA
J gene: TRBJ2-4
V gene: TRBV28
clone size: NA
CDR3 protein: CASSFPGTPSAIQYF
CDR3 DNA: TGTGCCAGCAGTTTCCCCGGGACACCCAGTGCCATTCAGTACTTC

D gene: TRBD1
J gene: TRBJ1-3
V gene: TRBV13
clone size: NA
CDR3 protein: CASSTRTGEGIGSGNTIYF
CDR3 DNA: TGTGCCAGCAGCACCCGGACAGGAGAAGGGATCGGCTCTGGAAACACCATATATTTT

D gene: TRBD2
J gene: TRBJ2-5
V gene: TRBV2
clone size: NA
CDR3 protein: CASSLQGGQYQETQYF
CDR3 DNA: TGTGCCAGCAGCCTCCAGGGAGGGCAGTACCAAGAGACCCAGTACTTC

D gene: NA
J gene: TRBJ1-5
V gene: TRBV6-4
clone size: once
CDR3 protein: CASSSPGGRYQPQHF
CDR3 DNA: TGTGCCAGCAGTTCCCCGGGCGGGAGGTATCAGCCCCAGCATTTT

D gene: TRBD2
J gene: TRBJ2-3
V gene: TRBV3-1/TRBV3-2
clone size: NA
CDR3 protein: CASSPPGLAGSPGTQYF
CDR3 DNA: TGTGCCAGCAGCCCCCCTGGACTAGCGGGGTCGCCGGGTACGCAGTATTTT

D gene: NA
J gene: TRBJ2-2
V gene: TRBV18
clone size: NA
CDR3 protein: CASSPNDNQGTGELFF
CDR3 DNA: TGTGCCAGCTCACCTAATGATAATCAGGGGACCGGGGAGCTGTTTTTT

D gene: NA
J gene: TRBJ2-6
V gene: TRBV29-1
clone size: NA
CDR3 protein: CSVGIGGSRANVLTF
CDR3 DNA: TGCAGCGTTGGTATAGGGGGAAGTCGGGCCAACGTCCTGACTTTC

D gene: TRBD2
J gene: TRBJ2-3
V gene: TRBV5-4
clone size: once
CDR3 protein: CASTITSGGTDTQYF
CDR3 DNA: TGTGCCAGCACCATAACTAGCGGGGGCACAGATACGCAGTATTTT

D gene: TRBD1
J gene: TRBJ2-1
V gene: TRBV5-1
clone size: NA
CDR3 protein: CASSLLQGEQFF
CDR3 DNA: TGCGCCAGCAGCTTATTACAGGGGGAGCAGTTCTTC

D gene: TRBD1
J gene: TRBJ1-1
V gene: TRBV5-4
clone size: many
CDR3 protein: CASRRDRANTEAFF
CDR3 DNA: TGTGCCAGCAGAAGGGACAGGGCCAACACTGAAGCTTTCTTT

D gene: TRBD2
J gene: TRBJ2-1
V gene: TRBV5-3
clone size: once
CDR3 protein: CARSLEAGDYEQFF
CDR3 DNA: TGTGCCAGAAGCTTGGAAGCGGGAGATTATGAGCAGTTCTTC

D gene: NA
J gene: TRBJ1-2
V gene: TRBV9
clone size: NA
CDR3 protein: CASSPGGGRGNYGYTF
CDR3 DNA: TGTGCCAGCAGCCCCGGGGGTGGGCGCGGTAACTATGGCTACACCTTC

D gene: TRBD2
J gene: TRBJ2-5
V gene: TRBV27
clone size: NA
CDR3 protein: CASSYGREGRGETQYF
CDR3 DNA: TGTGCCAGCAGTTACGGGAGGGAAGGGAGGGGAGAGACCCAGTACTTC

D gene: NA
J gene: TRBJ1-2
V gene: TRBV2
clone size: NA
CDR3 protein: CASSDTNGYTF
CDR3 DNA: TGTGCCAGCAGTGATACAAATGGCTACACCTTC